The 19 T cell receptor beta chains below all came from one sample that was sequenced in a study of T-cell reconstitution after alpha-beta-depleted transplantation in children (TCRdb year 2016). Libraries were made using PCR. The instrument given in TCRdb is Illumina HiSeq 2500. TCR libraries were prepared with molecular barcoding, using unique molecular identifiers to normalize TCRbeta repertoire quantification. TCRdb took the public reads, trimmed them with fastp at Q25, ran MiXCR for clone calling and kept in-frame beta chains. A single entry per CDR3 protein holds the most common genes and DNA from its merged rows. The sample contains a few hundred thousand distinct CDR3 sequences, 25% to 30% of them found a single time. The ten biggest clones cover 30% to 45% of the sample. In light of the paper, this sample's treatment or condition label describes: allogeneic hematopoietic cell transplantation with graft depleted of TCRalphabeta T cells and CD19 B cells.

The starting material was PBMCs, obtained before TCRalphabeta/CD19-depleted stem cell transplant. These receptors all come from a boy under two years old with Wiskott-Aldrich syndrome, due to receive a stem cell transplant.

This clonotype appeared a few times. The chain carries TRBV12-3 or TRBV12-4 and TRBJ1-1, with no clear D. The CDR3 sequence is 12 residues long. V dropped 5 bases and J dropped 6 bases, with 10 bases sitting between them. The CDR3 protein is CASSRGGAEAFF. CDR3 DNA: TGTGCCAGCAGTCGGGGTGGGGCTGAAGCTTTCTTT.

This chain connects TRBV19 to TRBJ2-1; 11 bases are a match to TRBD2. Germline V CDR1 and CDR2: LNHDA, SQIVND (reference sequence). Trimming removed 5 bases from V and 6 bases from J; junction bases left unmatched: 9. This CDR3 region has 16 residues. The DNA for the CDR3 is TGTGCCAGTAGTCTCCGACTAGCGGGAAGGGTCAATGAGCAGTTCTTC. Translation gives CASSLRLAGRVNEQFF.

This clonotype was picked up a small number of times. The J gene is TRBJ2-4, the V gene TRBV4-2; possible D gene TRBD1, 5 bases. V gave up 0 bases and J gave up 6 bases, with 6 bases separating them. Germline lookup yields CDR1 LGHNA and CDR2 YNFKEQ. The CDR3 is 13 amino acids. Written as DNA, the CDR3 is TGTGCCAGCAGCCAAGACGACAGAAACATTCAGTACTTC. It specifies CASSQDDRNIQYF.

This chain joins TRBV12-3 or TRBV12-4 and TRBJ2-3, with 7 bases fitting TRBD2. With 5 bases clipped from V and 2 bases from J, the junction kept 1 base outside the gene matches. The CDR3 has 13 residues. CDR3 DNA sequence: TGTGCCAGCAGTGGGACTAACACAGATACGCAGTATTTT. Protein sequence: CASSGTNTDTQYF.

The chain links TRBV28 to TRBJ1-5; D gene uncertain. The CDR3 sequence is 15 residues long. The V gene's germline CDR1 is MDHEN and CDR2 SYDVKM. Trimming shortened V by 2 bases and J by 4 bases, and 12 bases separated the two germline ends. CDR3 amino acids: CASSLAGTWNQPQHF. Here the CDR3 DNA reads TGTGCCAGCAGTTTAGCAGGAACGTGGAATCAGCCCCAGCATTTT.

In its sample, this clonotype was seen many times. The chain employs TRBV27 and TRBJ2-7; no clear D. CDR3 length equals 15 residues. V lost 3 bases and J lost 4, with 16 bases in between. The germline gives CDR1 MNHEY, CDR2 SMNVEV (reference sequence). The CDR3 DNA reads TGTGCCAGCAGTTTTACACCGTATCCCCCATACGAGCAGTACTTC. It is translated as CASSFTPYPPYEQYF.

This clonotype was counted between two and nine times. The V gene is TRBV24-1, the J gene TRBJ2-1, with 8 positions matching TRBD1. From germline, CDR1 is KGHDR and CDR2 SFDVKD. CDR3 length: 14 residues. J was trimmed by 7 bases and V by 9 bases; bases with no gene match: 10. The DNA of the CDR3 is TGTGCCACCCAGGGGACAGGAATGGATAATGAGCAGTTCTTC. This sequence encodes CATQGTGMDNEQFF.

This clonotype was counted a few times. The genes are TRBV7-9 and TRBJ2-7; a possible D gene is TRBD1 (5 bases). CDR3 length: 13 residues. Germline V lookup: CDR1 SEHNR, CDR2 FQNEAQ (reference sequence). V was clipped by 5 bases and J by 6 bases, with 14 bases between them. The CDR3 DNA sequence: TGTGCCAGCAGCGCGACCAGGGTTTCCGAGCAGTACTTC. Encoded protein: CASSATRVSEQYF.

The chain is built from TRBV15 and TRBJ1-5; TRBD1 might be the D (5 bases). The CDR3 is 15 residues long. Germline V CDR1 and CDR2: LNHNV, YYDKDF (reference sequence). V lost 1 base, J lost 1 base, and 8 bases lay in between. For the CDR3, the DNA is TGTGCCACCAGCAGAGGACAGTTCAGCAATCAGCCCCAGCATTTT. It is translated as CATSRGQFSNQPQHF.

The V and J genes are TRBV7-2 and TRBJ2-1, with 7 bases fitting TRBD1. Germline CDR1 SGHTA, CDR2 FQGNSA. This CDR3 contains 16 residues. The junction had 15 bases not matched to a gene; V was cut back by 5 bases and J by 8 bases. The chain's CDR3 is CASSRLIDREDYEQFF. CDR3 coding DNA: TGTGCCAGCAGCCGACTAATTGACAGGGAAGATTATGAGCAGTTCTTC.

The chain links TRBV12-3 or TRBV12-4 to TRBJ2-3, with 8 bases fitting TRBD2. The trim removed 7 bases at V and 5 bases at J, leaving 11 bases unmatched. CDR3 length: 15 residues. The CDR3 region has the DNA TGTGCCAGCACTATCTCGGGACTAGTGGGAGATACGCAGTATTTT. It yields the protein CASTISGLVGDTQYF.

This clonotype was seen a few times. V usage is TRBV2 and J usage is TRBJ1-4; D is unresolved. V was trimmed by 7 bases and J by 8 bases, leaving 17 bases between them. The CDR3 runs 14 residues. Germline V gene lookup returns CDR1 SNHLY and CDR2 FYNNEI. The CDR3 reads CASTIRPGREKLFF. The CDR3 region has the DNA TGTGCCAGCACCATACGGCCTGGTCGGGAAAAACTGTTTTTT.

CDR3 loop: CASSLEGWTDTQYF. The CDR3 region has the DNA TGCGCCAGCAGCTTGGAAGGGTGGACAGATACGCAGTATTTT. This chain joins TRBV5-1 and TRBJ2-3; D ambiguous. The ends were cut back, 0 bases at V and 3 bases at J, with 8 bases in the middle. Germline values: CDR1 SGHRS, CDR2 YFSETQ. The CDR3 spans 14 residues.

The chain recombines TRBV6-6 with TRBJ2-5; perhaps TRBD2 as D (6 bases). The CDR3 totals 13 residues. V was pared by 4 bases and J by 5 bases, with 11 bases between. The germline gives CDR1 MNHNY, CDR2 SVGAGI (reference sequence). The CDR3 bases are TGTGCCAGCAGTTGGCGGGAAAGGGAGACCCAGTACTTC. Protein: CASSWRERETQYF.

V usage is TRBV20-1 and J usage is TRBJ2-7; 11 nucleotides align to TRBD1. This CDR3 has 14 residues. V shed 5 bases, J shed 3 bases, and the junction held 6 bases outside the gene matches. The germline CDR1 and CDR2 sequences are DFQATT and SNEGSKA (reference sequence). CDR3 amino acids: CSASTGQGVYEQYF. The CDR3 bases are TGCAGTGCTTCGACGGGACAGGGGGTCTACGAGCAGTACTTC.

The chain combines TRBV5-1 with TRBJ1-2, with 8 nucleotides matching TRBD1. The germline gives CDR1 SGHRS, CDR2 YFSETQ. The CDR3 runs to 13 residues. The J segment lost 4 bases and the V segment lost 5 bases, leaving 4 bases of the junction unmatched. CDR3 region: CASSQGAIYGYTF. The CDR3 DNA follows: TGCGCCAGCAGTCAGGGGGCCATCTATGGCTACACCTTC.

The sample holds a few counts of this clonotype. This rearrangement joins TRBV5-1 to TRBJ2-1, with unresolved D. Germline V gene lookup returns CDR1 SGHRS and CDR2 YFSETQ. The CDR3 extends over 13 amino acids. Trimming pared 1 base from V and 5 bases from J, leaving 7 bases between. The CDR3 spells CASSLRSNNEQFF. The CDR3 region has the DNA TGCGCCAGCAGCTTGCGTTCGAACAATGAGCAGTTCTTC.

The V and J genes are TRBV11-2 and TRBJ2-1, with unresolved D. Germline V gene lookup returns CDR1 SGHAT and CDR2 FQNNGV. The CDR3 totals 13 residues. V dropped 5 bases and J dropped 7 bases, with 12 bases sitting between them. The DNA of the CDR3 is TGTGCCAGCAGCGAACCCTCTTGGAATGAGCAGTTCTTC. This encodes CASSEPSWNEQFF.

The chain uses TRBV7-6 and TRBJ2-5, with 7 bases fitting TRBD1. The CDR3 has 17 amino acids. V was pared by 3 bases and J by 5 bases, with 15 bases of the junction left unmatched. Germline-derived CDR1 and CDR2 are SGHVS and FNYEAQ. CDR3 nucleotide sequence: TGTGCCAGCAGCTTCCGGACAGGCGTCTATCGGAGTGAGACCCAGTACTTC. As protein: CASSFRTGVYRSETQYF.